Sequencing of this T cell receptor (beta chain) was carried out in a study of T-cell memory formation after mild COVID-19. TCRdb re-called the 5' RACE reads through MiXCR, storing one row per CDR3 protein. The data hold about 470,000 distinct CDR3 sequences, with around a quarter observed a single time. This clonotype appeared a few times. V lost 6 bases, J lost 4 bases, and 9 bases lay in between. The germline V gene encodes CDR1 MNHEY and CDR2 SMNVEV (reference sequence). The CDR3 spans 12 residues. The clonotype comes from an adult woman who had mild COVID-19 (a few samples of this study predate the infection). Cell type and time point are not known. Sequencing was done on a sample of PBMCs or a T cell subset sorted from them (not recorded which). The chain carries TRBV27 and TRBJ1-2; unclear D gene. The CDR3 nucleotides read TGTGCCAGCAGACGAGCAGGCTATGGCTACACCTTC. This gives the protein CASRRAGYGYTF.